Each of the 27 T cell receptor beta chains below was sequenced from the same sample in a study of T cell responses to AZD1222 COVID-19 vaccine. Assay: immunoSEQ multiplex PCR; the TCRdb copy retains only in-frame clones and omits some. The sample contains more than 90,000 clones, more than 75% of which appear only once. The sample here was peripheral blood, taken 28 days after the second AZD1222 dose. The receptors derive from an adult who received the AZD1222 COVID-19 vaccine.

V usage is TRBV6-2 or TRBV6-3 and J usage is TRBJ2-3, with D unresolved. Trimming cost V 4 bases and J 5 bases, with 28 bases left between them. Germline assignment: CDR1 MNHEY and CDR2 SVGEGT. The CDR3 extends over 19 amino acids. The CDR3, as DNA: TGTGCCAGCAGTTCTTTCAAAGGTGGCGGCAACACCTTGGGAGATACGCAGTATTTT. Amino acids: CASSSFKGGGNTLGDTQYF.

This clone was detected only once. CDR3 region: CASSLTMGPEFF. The CDR3 DNA reads TGTGCCAGCAGTTTAACGATGGGACCCGAGTTCTTC. This chain joins TRBV28 and TRBJ2-1, with D possibly being TRBD1 or TRBD2 (5 bases each). Trimming pared 2 bases from V and 14 bases from J, leaving 13 bases between. The CDR3 extends over 12 amino acids. Germline V lookup: CDR1 MDHEN, CDR2 SYDVKM.

In this sample, this clone turned up a few times. V is TRBV19 and J is TRBJ1-2; D remains ambiguous. Germline values: CDR1 LNHDA, CDR2 SQIVND (reference sequence). V shed 6 bases and J shed 10 bases, with 15 bases lying between them. The CDR3 runs 12 residues. CDR3 DNA: TGTGCCAGTAGCCCCCGGGCTATTGACTACACCTTC. This gives the protein CASSPRAIDYTF.

This chain uses TRBV3-1 (or the pseudogene TRBV3-2) with TRBJ2-7, with 7 bases that match TRBD2. In germline, CDR1 is LGHDT, CDR2 YNNKEL (reference sequence). The CDR3 is made up of 13 amino acids. V dropped 3 bases and J dropped 7; count of bases not matched to a gene: 6. This CDR3 is CASSQREGREQYF. CDR3 DNA sequence: TGTGCCAGCAGCCAGAGGGAGGGTAGGGAGCAGTACTTC.

The chain is built from TRBV6-2 or TRBV6-3 and TRBJ1-5, with D perhaps TRBD1 (5 bases). The length of the CDR3 is 14 residues. The V and J ends lost 6 bases and 7 bases respectively, with 16 bases between them. Germline CDR1 and CDR2: MNHEY and SVGEGT. CDR3 sequence reads: CASSQAGLSQPQHF. As DNA, the CDR3 is TGTGCCAGCAGCCAAGCAGGGCTATCGCAGCCCCAGCATTTT.

V usage is TRBV10-3 and J usage is TRBJ1-5; D may be TRBD1 (5 bases). V was cut by 0 bases and J by 1 base, with 10 bases left in between. This CDR3 region has 16 residues. Looked up from germline, CDR1 is ENHRY and CDR2 is SYGVKD. The CDR3 sequence is CAISESGARSNQPQHF. As DNA, the CDR3 is TGTGCCATCAGTGAGTCTGGGGCGAGGAGCAATCAGCCCCAGCATTTT.

This CDR3 reads CASRSSGNTIYF. The DNA for the CDR3 is TGCGCCAGTCGGAGCTCTGGAAACACCATATATTTT. V and J are TRBV5-1 and TRBJ1-3; D unclear. V was shortened by 8 bases and J by 0 bases, with 6 bases between the two germline ends. Germline CDR1 is SGHRS and CDR2 is YFSETQ. This CDR3 region has 12 residues.

V gene TRBV19 combines with J gene TRBJ2-3; a weak D match, TRBD1 (6 bases). The CDR3 contains 12 residues. Trimming removed 6 bases from V and 9 bases from J, with 13 bases in between. From germline, CDR1 is LNHDA and CDR2 SQIVND (reference sequence). The CDR3 DNA reads as TGTGCCAGTAGGACACAGGGTGACACGCAGTATTTT. Its translation: CASRTQGDTQYF.

V gene TRBV30 combines with J gene TRBJ1-2; 10 bases line up with TRBD1. Unmatched junction bases numbered 5, after V lost 1 base and J lost 3 bases. Per the germline V gene, CDR1 is GTSNPN and CDR2 is SVGIG (reference sequence). This CDR3 contains 15 residues. The DNA of the CDR3 is TGTGCCTGGAGTGCTCAGGACAGGGGGGACTATGGCTACACCTTC. Translated: CAWSAQDRGDYGYTF. The full variable domain, completed using reference TRBV30 and TRBJ1-2, is SQTIHQWPATLVQPVGSPLSLECTVEGTSNPNLYWYRQAAGRGLQLLFYSVGIGQISSEVPQNLSASRPQDRQFILSSKKLLLSDSGFYLCAWSAQDRGDYGYTFGSGTRLTVV.

The rearrangement links TRBV11-2 to TRBJ1-2, with 8 nucleotides matching TRBD1. The J segment lost 8 bases and the V segment lost 5 bases, leaving 16 bases of the junction unmatched. This CDR3 has 16 amino acids. Per germline, CDR1 SGHAT and CDR2 FQNNGV. The CDR3 coding sequence is TGTGCCAGCAGCGCCTGGTCCTTATCAGGGGGCGCGGGCTACACCTTC. Amino acids: CASSAWSLSGGAGYTF.

This chain uses TRBV18 with TRBJ2-5; D uncertain. V shed 0 bases and J shed 1 base, with 3 bases lying between them. The CDR3 contains 13 residues. CDR1 is KGHSH, CDR2 LQKENI, per germline. The CDR3 DNA follows: TGTGCCAGCTCACCACCGGGCCAAGAGACCCAGTACTTC. It encodes CASSPPGQETQYF.

The sample holds a few counts of this clone. CDR3 residues: CASSQEIRSPLHF. The DNA for the CDR3 is TGCGCCAGCAGCCAAGAAATACGTTCACCCCTCCACTTT. J is TRBJ1-6 and V is TRBV4-3; D is ambiguous. Trimming removed 0 bases at V and 9 bases at J, with 6 bases between. This CDR3 spans 13 amino acids. Germline loops: CDR1 LGHNA, CDR2 YSLEER.

This clone came up once. V gene TRBV15 combines with J gene TRBJ1-5; weak D call: TRBD1 (5 bases). Germline V lookup: CDR1 LNHNV, CDR2 YYDKDF (reference sequence). CDR3 length: 15 amino acids. V was trimmed by 0 bases and J by 11 bases, leaving 17 bases between them. CDR3 coding DNA: TGTGCCACCAGCAGAGAGGTACAGGCCCTGGGTTCCCAGCATTTT. It translates to CATSREVQALGSQHF.

The rearrangement joins TRBV10-2 to TRBJ2-7; D is uncertain. The CDR3 runs to 10 residues. In germline, CDR1 is WSHSY, CDR2 SAAADI. The V and J ends lost 8 bases and 3 bases respectively, with 5 bases between them. This chain's CDR3 is CASGDYEQYF. In nucleotides, the CDR3 is TGCGCCAGCGGAGACTACGAGCAGTACTTC.

The rearrangement uses TRBV12-5 and TRBJ1-5; no firm D call. This CDR3 contains 15 residues. V was pared by 2 bases and J by 0 bases, with 8 bases between. Germline CDR1 and CDR2: LGHNT and FRNRAP. CDR3 nucleotides: TGTGCTAGTGGTTTGAGTGGGAATAGCAATCAGCCCCAGCATTTT. Amino acid sequence: CASGLSGNSNQPQHF.

In its sample, this clone was seen once. This sequence joins TRBV7-2 and TRBJ2-1; 7 bases line up with TRBD1. Germline trimming cut 1 base from V and 4 bases from J; bases unmatched to any gene: 4. Looked up from germline, CDR1 is SGHTA and CDR2 is FQGNSA. This CDR3 comprises 15 residues. The CDR3 loop is CASSLVRQGYNEQFF. The CDR3 bases are TGTGCCAGCAGCTTAGTGAGACAGGGATACAATGAGCAGTTCTTC.

V is TRBV3-1 (or the pseudogene TRBV3-2) and J is TRBJ2-5, with D unclear. CDR1 is LGHDT, CDR2 YNNKEL, per germline (reference sequence). V was shortened by 0 bases and J by 4 bases, with 3 bases between the two germline ends. This CDR3 contains 12 residues. The CDR3 is CASSQETETQYF. In DNA form, the CDR3 reads TGTGCCAGCAGCCAAGAGACAGAGACCCAGTACTTC.

A single count supports this clone. The chain joins TRBV7-3 to TRBJ2-1; D is possibly TRBD1 (6 bases). Per germline, CDR1 SGHTA and CDR2 FQGTGA. The length of the CDR3 is 15 residues. V lost 0 bases and J 7 bases, leaving 13 bases between the germline ends. CDR3 sequence reads: CASSLTQDSWNEQFF. DNA of the CDR3: TGTGCCAGCAGCTTAACTCAGGACAGCTGGAATGAGCAGTTCTTC. The full variable domain, with the rest looked up from reference TRBV7-3 and TRBJ2-1, is GAGVSQTPSNKVTEKGKYVELRCDPISGHTALYWYRQSLGQGPEFLIYFQGTGAADDSGLPNDRFFAVRPEGSVSTLKIQRTERGDSAVYLCASSLTQDSWNEQFFGPGTRLTVL.

This chain joins TRBV11-3 and TRBJ2-7; D ambiguous. The CDR3 has 12 residues. CDR1 and CDR2 (germline): SGHNT, YENEEA. Trimming cost V 1 base and J 2 bases, with 3 bases left between them. The CDR3 sequence is CASSLGTYEQYF. The CDR3 region has the DNA TGTGCCAGCAGCTTAGGGACCTACGAGCAGTACTTC.

V gene TRBV5-4 combines with J gene TRBJ1-2; 7 bases are shared with TRBD1. Germline V lookup: CDR1 SGHNT, CDR2 YYREEE (reference sequence). The length of the CDR3 is 15 residues. Unmatched junction bases numbered 9, after V lost 3 bases and J lost 4 bases. Written as DNA, the CDR3 is TGTGCCAGCAGCTCCCCGAGGGGGCAGTTCTATGGCTACACCTTC. Translating gives CASSSPRGQFYGYTF.

The chain carries TRBV28 and TRBJ1-4, with D possibly matching TRBD1 (5 bases). Trimming shortened V by 5 bases and J by 4 bases, and 14 bases separated the two germline ends. CDR1 and CDR2 (germline): MDHEN, SYDVKM. The CDR3 runs to 15 residues. The chain's CDR3 is CASSGRDGVNEKLFF. In nucleotides, the CDR3 is TGTGCCAGCAGTGGTAGGGACGGAGTTAATGAAAAACTGTTTTTT.

This clone was found once. The chain employs TRBV5-4 and TRBJ2-7; 7 bases line up with TRBD1. V gave up 3 bases and J gave up 4 bases; unmatched junction bases: 7. Germline-derived CDR1 and CDR2 are SGHNT and YYREEE (reference sequence). The CDR3 contains 14 residues. The CDR3 DNA sequence: TGTGCCAGCAGCTGGGGCGGCAGGGGGTACGAGCAGTACTTC. Translated: CASSWGGRGYEQYF.

This CDR3 is CATKAPGGGAEAFF. The DNA of the CDR3 is TGTGCCACGAAAGCTCCCGGAGGGGGGGCTGAAGCTTTCTTT. V usage is TRBV24-1 and J usage is TRBJ1-1; TRBD1 is a possible D gene (6 bases). Germline-derived CDR1 and CDR2 are KGHDR and SFDVKD. The CDR3 sequence is 14 residues long. Trimming took off 10 bases at V and 6 bases at J, with 20 bases between the two ends.

The chain carries TRBV21-1 and TRBJ2-2; TRBD1 is taken as the D call from the table, unchecked against the DNA. TRBV21-1 is recorded as a pseudogene. The CDR3 length is 16 residues. The CDR3 nucleotides read TGTGCCAGCAGCAAAGAGGGGCAAAGGAACACCGGGGAGCTGTTTTTT. This gives the protein CASSKEGQRNTGELFF.

The gene calls are TRBV6-6 and TRBJ2-7, with D perhaps TRBD2 (5 bases). V shed 9 bases and J shed 4 bases, with 13 bases lying between them. Germline V lookup: CDR1 MNHNY, CDR2 SVGAGI (reference sequence). The CDR3 loop spans 12 amino acids. CDR3 sequence reads: CASAYEGYEQYF. CDR3 nucleotide sequence: TGTGCCAGTGCATACGAGGGTTACGAGCAGTACTTC.

CDR3 sequence reads: CASSLTGVNNSPLHF. The CDR3 DNA is TGCGCCAGCAGCCTGACAGGGGTGAATAATTCACCCCTCCACTTT. The gene calls are TRBV5-1 and TRBJ1-6; TRBD1 aligns across 8 bases. The CDR3 is made up of 15 amino acids. CDR1 and CDR2 (germline): SGHRS, YFSETQ. V trimming: 4 bases; J trimming: 5 bases; junction bases outside the gene matches: 5.

The J gene is TRBJ1-2, the V gene TRBV5-1; 7 bases line up with TRBD1. J gave up 6 bases and V 2 bases, and 4 bases lay outside the gene matches. The CDR3 totals 13 residues. Germline CDR1 is SGHRS and CDR2 is YFSETQ. The CDR3 bases are TGCGCCAGCAGCTTCCAGGGGGAACATGGCTACACCTTC. This codes for CASSFQGEHGYTF.